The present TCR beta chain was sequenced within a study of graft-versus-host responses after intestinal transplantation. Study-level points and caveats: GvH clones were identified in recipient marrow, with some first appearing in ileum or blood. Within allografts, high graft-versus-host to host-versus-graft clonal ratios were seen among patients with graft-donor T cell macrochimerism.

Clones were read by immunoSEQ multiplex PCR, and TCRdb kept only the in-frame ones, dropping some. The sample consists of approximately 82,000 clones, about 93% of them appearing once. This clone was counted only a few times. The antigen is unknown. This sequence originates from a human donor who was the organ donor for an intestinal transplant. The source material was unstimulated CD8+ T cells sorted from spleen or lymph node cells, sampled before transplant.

CDR3 nucleotides: TGTGCCAGCAGCGTAGCTAGCGGGGGATACGAGCAGTACTTC. Amino acids: CASSVASGGYEQYF. This chain links TRBV9 with TRBJ2-7; TRBD2 matches at 10 bases. CDR3 length: 14 residues. The V gene's germline CDR1 is SGDLS and CDR2 YYNGEE. V lost 0 bases and J lost 4; bases outside the gene matches: 1.